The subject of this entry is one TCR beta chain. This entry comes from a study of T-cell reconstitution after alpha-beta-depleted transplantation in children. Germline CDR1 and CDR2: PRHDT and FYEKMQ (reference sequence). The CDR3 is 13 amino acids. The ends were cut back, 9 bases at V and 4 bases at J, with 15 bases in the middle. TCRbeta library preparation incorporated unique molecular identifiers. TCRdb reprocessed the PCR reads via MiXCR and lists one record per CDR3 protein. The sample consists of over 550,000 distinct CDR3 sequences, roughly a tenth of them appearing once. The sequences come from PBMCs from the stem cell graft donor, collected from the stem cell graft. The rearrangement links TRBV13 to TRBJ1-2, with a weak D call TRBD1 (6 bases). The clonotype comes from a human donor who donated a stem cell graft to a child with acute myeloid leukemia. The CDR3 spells CASGRQDSYGYTF. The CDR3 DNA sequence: TGTGCCAGTGGGAGACAGGACTCCTATGGCTACACCTTC.